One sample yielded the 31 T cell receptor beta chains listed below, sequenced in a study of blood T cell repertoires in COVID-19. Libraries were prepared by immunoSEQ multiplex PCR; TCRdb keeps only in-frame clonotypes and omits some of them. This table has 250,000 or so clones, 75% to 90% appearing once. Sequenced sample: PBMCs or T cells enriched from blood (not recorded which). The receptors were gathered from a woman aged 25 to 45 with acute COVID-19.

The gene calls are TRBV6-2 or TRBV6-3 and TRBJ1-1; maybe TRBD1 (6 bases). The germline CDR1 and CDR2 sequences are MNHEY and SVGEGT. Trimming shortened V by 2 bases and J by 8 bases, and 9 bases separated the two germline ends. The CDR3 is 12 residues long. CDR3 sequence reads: CASSYGGTEAFF. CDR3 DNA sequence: TGTGCCAGCAGTTACGGGGGCACCGAAGCTTTCTTT.

CDR3 sequence: CASRPQGAHEQFF. In DNA, the CDR3 is TGTGCCAGCAGGCCACAGGGGGCACATGAGCAGTTCTTC. The rearrangement joins TRBV28 to TRBJ2-1; 9 nucleotides agree with TRBD1. Germline trimming cut 6 bases from V and 8 bases from J; bases unmatched to any gene: 5. CDR1 is MDHEN, CDR2 SYDVKM, per germline. The CDR3 extends over 13 amino acids. The whole variable domain, remainder taken from reference TRBV28 and TRBJ2-1, is DVKVTQSSRYLVKRTGEKVFLECVQDMDHENMFWYRQDPGLGLRLIYFSYDVKMKEKGDIPEGYSVSREKKERFSLILESASTNQTSMYLCASRPQGAHEQFFGPGTRLTVL.

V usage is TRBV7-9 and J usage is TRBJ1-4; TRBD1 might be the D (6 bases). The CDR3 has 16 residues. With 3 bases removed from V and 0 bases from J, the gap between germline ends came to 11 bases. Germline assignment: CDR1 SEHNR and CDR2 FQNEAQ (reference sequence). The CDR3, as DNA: TGTGCCAGCAGCTTGGACAGTTATGCAACTAATGAAAAACTGTTTTTT. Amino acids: CASSLDSYATNEKLFF.

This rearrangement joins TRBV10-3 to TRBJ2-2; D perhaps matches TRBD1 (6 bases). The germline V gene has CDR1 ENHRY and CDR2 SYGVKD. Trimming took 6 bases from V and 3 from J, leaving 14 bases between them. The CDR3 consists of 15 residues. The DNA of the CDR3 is TGTGCCATCAGCCTCCGGGACACCGACACCGGGGAGCTGTTTTTT. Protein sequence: CAISLRDTDTGELFF.

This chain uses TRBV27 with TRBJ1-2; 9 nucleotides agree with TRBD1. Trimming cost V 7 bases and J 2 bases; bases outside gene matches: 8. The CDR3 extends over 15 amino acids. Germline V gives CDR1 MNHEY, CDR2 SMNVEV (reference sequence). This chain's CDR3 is CASTRDREGNYGYTF. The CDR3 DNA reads TGTGCCAGCACTCGGGACAGGGAGGGGAACTATGGCTACACCTTC.

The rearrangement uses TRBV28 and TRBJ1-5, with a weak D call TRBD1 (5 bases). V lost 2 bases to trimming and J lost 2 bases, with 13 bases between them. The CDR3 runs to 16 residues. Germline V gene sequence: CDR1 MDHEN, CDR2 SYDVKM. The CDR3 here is CASSLNKGLRNQPQHF. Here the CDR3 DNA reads TGTGCCAGCAGTTTAAATAAGGGACTTCGCAATCAGCCCCAGCATTTT.

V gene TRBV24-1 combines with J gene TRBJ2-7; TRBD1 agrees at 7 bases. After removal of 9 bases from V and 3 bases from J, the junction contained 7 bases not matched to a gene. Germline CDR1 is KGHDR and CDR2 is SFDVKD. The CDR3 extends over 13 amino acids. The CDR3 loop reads CATGSGGIYEQYF. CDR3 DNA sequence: TGTGCCACCGGGTCAGGGGGTATCTACGAGCAGTACTTC.

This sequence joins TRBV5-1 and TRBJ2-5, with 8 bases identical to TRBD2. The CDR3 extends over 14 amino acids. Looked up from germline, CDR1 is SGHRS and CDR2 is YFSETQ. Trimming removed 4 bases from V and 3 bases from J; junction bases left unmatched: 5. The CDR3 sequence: CASSRREGKETQYF. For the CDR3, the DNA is TGCGCCAGCAGCCGCCGGGAGGGTAAAGAGACCCAGTACTTC.

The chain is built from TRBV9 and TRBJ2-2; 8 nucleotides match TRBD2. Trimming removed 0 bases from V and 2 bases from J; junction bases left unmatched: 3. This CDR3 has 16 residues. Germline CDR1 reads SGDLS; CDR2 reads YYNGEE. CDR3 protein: CASSVVAGGNTGELFF. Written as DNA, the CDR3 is TGTGCCAGCAGCGTAGTTGCGGGAGGTAACACCGGGGAGCTGTTTTTT.

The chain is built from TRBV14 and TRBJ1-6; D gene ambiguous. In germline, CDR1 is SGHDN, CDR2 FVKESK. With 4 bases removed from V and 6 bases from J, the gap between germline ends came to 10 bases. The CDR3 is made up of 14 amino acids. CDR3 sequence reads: CASSLETTNSPLHF. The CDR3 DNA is TGTGCCAGCAGCCTCGAGACTACTAATTCACCCCTCCACTTT. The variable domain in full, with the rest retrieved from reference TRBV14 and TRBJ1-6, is EAGVTQFPSHSVIEKGQTVTLRCDPISGHDNLYWYRRVMGKEIKFLLHFVKESKQDESGMPNNRFLAERTGGTYSTLKVQPAELEDSGVYFCASSLETTNSPLHFGNGTRLTVT.

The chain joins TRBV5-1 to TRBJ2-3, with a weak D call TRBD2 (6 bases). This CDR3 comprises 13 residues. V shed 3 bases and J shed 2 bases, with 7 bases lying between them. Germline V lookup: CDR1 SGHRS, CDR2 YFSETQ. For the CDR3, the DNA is TGCGCCAGCAGCTCGGGGGACACAGATACGCAGTATTTT. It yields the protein CASSSGDTDTQYF.

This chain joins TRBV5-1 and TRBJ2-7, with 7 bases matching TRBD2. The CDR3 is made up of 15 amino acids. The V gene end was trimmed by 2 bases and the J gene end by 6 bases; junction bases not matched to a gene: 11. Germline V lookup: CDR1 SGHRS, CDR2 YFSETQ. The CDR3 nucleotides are TGCGCCAGCAGCTTAGCGGGCGGGAGAACGAGCGAGCAGTACTTC. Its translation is CASSLAGGRTSEQYF. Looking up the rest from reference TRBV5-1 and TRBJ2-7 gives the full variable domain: KAGVTQTPRYLIKTRGQQVTLSCSPISGHRSVSWYQQTPGQGLQFLFEYFSETQRNKGNFPGRFSGRQFSNSRSEMNVSTLELGDSALYLCASSLAGGRTSEQYFGPGTRLTVT.

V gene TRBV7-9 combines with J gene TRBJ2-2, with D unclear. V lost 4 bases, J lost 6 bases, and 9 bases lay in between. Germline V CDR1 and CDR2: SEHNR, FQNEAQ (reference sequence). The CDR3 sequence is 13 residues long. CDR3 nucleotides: TGTGCCAGCAGCTACCCAGTTCCCGGGGAGCTGTTTTTT. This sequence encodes CASSYPVPGELFF.

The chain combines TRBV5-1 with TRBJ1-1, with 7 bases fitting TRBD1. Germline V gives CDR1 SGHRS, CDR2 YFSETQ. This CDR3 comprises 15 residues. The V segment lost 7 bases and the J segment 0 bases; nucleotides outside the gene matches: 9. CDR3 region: CASSGQVGLNTEAFF. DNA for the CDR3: TGCGCCAGCTCTGGACAGGTGGGATTGAACACTGAAGCTTTCTTT.

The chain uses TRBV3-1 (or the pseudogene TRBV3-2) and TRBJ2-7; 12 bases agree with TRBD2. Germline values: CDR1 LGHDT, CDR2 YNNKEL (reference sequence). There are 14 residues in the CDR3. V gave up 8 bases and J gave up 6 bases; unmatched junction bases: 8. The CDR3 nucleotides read TGTGCCAGCGGACCTAGCGGGAGGGCCTTCGAGCAGTACTTC. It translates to CASGPSGRAFEQYF.

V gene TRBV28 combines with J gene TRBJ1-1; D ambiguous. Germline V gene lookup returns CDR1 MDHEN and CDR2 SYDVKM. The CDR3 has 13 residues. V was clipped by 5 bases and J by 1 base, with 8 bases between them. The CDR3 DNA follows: TGTGCCAGCAGTCCCGGAGAGAACACTGAAGCTTTCTTT. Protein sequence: CASSPGENTEAFF.

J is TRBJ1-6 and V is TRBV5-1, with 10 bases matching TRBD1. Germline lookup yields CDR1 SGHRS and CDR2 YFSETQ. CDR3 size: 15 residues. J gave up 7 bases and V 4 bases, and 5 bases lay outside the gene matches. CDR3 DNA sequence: TGCGCCAGCAGCCCGATGGGACAGGGGAATTCACCCCTCCACTTT. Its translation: CASSPMGQGNSPLHF.

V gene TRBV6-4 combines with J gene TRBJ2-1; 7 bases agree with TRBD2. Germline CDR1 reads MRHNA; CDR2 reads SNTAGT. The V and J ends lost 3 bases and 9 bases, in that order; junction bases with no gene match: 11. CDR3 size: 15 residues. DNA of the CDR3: TGTGCCAGCAGTGAGTTGGCTAGCGGTAACGGTGAGCAGTTCTTC. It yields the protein CASSELASGNGEQFF.

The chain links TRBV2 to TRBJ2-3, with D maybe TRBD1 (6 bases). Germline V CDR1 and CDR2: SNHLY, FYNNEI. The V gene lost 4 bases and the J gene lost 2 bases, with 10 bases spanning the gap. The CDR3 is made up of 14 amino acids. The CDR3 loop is CASSGRQVTDTQYF. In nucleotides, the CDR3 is TGTGCCAGCAGTGGCAGACAGGTCACAGATACGCAGTATTTT.

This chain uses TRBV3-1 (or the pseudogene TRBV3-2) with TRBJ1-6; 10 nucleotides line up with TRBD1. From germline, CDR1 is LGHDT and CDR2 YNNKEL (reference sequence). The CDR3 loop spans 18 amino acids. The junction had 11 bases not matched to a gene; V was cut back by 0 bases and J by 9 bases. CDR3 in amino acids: CASSQDRYEDRGFSPLHF. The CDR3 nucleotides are TGTGCCAGCAGCCAAGATCGGTACGAGGACAGGGGGTTTTCACCCCTCCACTTT.

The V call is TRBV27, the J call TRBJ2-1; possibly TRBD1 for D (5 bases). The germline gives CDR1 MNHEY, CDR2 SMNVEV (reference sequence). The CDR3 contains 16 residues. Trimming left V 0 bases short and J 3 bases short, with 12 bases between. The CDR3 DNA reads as TGTGCCAGCAGTTTATCGGGCAGGGCTATCTACAATGAGCAGTTCTTC. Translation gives CASSLSGRAIYNEQFF.

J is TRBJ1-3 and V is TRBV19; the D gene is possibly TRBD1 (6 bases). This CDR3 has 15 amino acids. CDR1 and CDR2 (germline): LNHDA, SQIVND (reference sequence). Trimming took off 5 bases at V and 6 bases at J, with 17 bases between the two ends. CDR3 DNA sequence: TGTGCCAGTAGTCCTGCAGGGGCGACCGAAAACACCATATATTTT. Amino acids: CASSPAGATENTIYF.

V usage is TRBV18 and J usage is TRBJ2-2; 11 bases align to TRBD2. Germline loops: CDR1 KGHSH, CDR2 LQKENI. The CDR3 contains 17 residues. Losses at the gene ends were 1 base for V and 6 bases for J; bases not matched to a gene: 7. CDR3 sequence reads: CASSPLAGGPGPGELFF. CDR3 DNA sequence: TGTGCCAGCTCACCACTAGCGGGAGGGCCCGGACCCGGGGAGCTGTTTTTT.

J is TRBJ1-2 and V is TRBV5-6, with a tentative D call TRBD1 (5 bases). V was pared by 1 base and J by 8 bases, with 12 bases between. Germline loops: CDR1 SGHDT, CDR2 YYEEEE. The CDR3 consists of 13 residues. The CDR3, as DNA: TGTGCCAGCAGCTTGAAAGGGGCCGGAGGCTACACCTTC. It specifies CASSLKGAGGYTF. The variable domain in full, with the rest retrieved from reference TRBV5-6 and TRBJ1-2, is DAGVTQSPTHLIKTRGQQVTLRCSPKSGHDTVSWYQQALGQGPQFIFQYYEEEERQRGNFPDRFSGHQFPNYSSELNVNALLLGDSALYLCASSLKGAGGYTFGSGTRLTVV.

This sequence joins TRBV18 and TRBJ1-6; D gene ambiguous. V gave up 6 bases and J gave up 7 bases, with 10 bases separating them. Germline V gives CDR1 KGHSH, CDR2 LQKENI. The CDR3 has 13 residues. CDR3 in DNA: TGTGCCAGCTCTCTTTCTCAGAATTCACCCCTCCACTTT. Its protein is CASSLSQNSPLHF.

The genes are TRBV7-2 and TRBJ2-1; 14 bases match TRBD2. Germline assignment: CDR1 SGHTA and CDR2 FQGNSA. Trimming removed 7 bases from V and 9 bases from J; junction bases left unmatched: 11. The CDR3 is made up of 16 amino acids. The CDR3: CASNPATSGRAVEQFF. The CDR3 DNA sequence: TGTGCCAGCAACCCGGCGACTAGCGGGAGGGCTGTTGAGCAGTTCTTC.

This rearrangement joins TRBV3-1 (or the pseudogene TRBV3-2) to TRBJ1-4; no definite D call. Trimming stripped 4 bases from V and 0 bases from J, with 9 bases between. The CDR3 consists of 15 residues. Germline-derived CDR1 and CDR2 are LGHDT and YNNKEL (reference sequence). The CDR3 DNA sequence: TGTGCCAGCAGCCTTTCCAGGTCAACTAATGAAAAACTGTTTTTT. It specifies CASSLSRSTNEKLFF.

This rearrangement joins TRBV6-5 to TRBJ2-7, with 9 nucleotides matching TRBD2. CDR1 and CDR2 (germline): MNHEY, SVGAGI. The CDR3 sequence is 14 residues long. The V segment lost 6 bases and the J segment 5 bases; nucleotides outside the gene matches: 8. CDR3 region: CASSGIAGVDEQYF. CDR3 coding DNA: TGTGCCAGCAGCGGAATAGCGGGAGTCGACGAGCAGTACTTC.

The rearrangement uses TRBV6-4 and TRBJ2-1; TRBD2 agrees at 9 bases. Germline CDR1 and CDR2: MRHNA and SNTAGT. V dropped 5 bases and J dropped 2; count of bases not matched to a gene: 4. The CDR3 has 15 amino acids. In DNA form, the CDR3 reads TGTGCCAGCAGTAAACTAGCGGGTACCTACAATGAGCAGTTCTTC. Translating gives CASSKLAGTYNEQFF.

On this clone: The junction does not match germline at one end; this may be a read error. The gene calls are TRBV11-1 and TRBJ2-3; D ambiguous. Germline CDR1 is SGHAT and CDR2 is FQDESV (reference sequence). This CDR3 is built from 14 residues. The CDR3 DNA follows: TGTGCCAGCACCTTACGATCAACGCACAATACGCAGTATTTT. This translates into CASTLRSTHNTQYF.

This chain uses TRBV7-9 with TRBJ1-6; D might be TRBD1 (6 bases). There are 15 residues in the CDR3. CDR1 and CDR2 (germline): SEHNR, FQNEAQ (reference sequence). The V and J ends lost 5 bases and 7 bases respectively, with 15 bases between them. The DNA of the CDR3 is TGTGCCAGCAGCACAAAGCAGGGGCGAAATTCACCCCTCCACTTT. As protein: CASSTKQGRNSPLHF.